The clone carrying this T cell receptor (beta chain) has just a few counts. Its antigen is undetermined. The sample originates from a study of cytomegalovirus exposure and HLA in healthy donors. With 60 Vbeta and 13 Jbeta primers, the PCR was carried out. This table comes from immunoSEQ multiplex PCR, and its TCRdb copy is limited to in-frame clones, with some not included. Of 200,000 or so clones listed, 70% to 80% are singletons. Study conclusions and caveats: Analysis was performed later, and it showed HLA-associated TCR beta chains to be more clonally expanded than equally common others.

The V and J ends lost 5 bases and 5 bases, in that order; junction bases with no gene match: 4. Germline V gene data show CDR1 as SGHVS and CDR2 as FNYEAQ. There are 15 residues in the CDR3. This TCR derives from a woman in her thirties in good health and CMV-seronegative. This chain links TRBV7-6 with TRBJ1-6; 9 bases agree with TRBD1. The specimen sequenced was PBMCs. CDR3 in amino acids: CASSPWTGDNSPLHF. In DNA form, the CDR3 reads TGTGCCAGCAGCCCTTGGACAGGGGATAATTCACCCCTCCACTTT.